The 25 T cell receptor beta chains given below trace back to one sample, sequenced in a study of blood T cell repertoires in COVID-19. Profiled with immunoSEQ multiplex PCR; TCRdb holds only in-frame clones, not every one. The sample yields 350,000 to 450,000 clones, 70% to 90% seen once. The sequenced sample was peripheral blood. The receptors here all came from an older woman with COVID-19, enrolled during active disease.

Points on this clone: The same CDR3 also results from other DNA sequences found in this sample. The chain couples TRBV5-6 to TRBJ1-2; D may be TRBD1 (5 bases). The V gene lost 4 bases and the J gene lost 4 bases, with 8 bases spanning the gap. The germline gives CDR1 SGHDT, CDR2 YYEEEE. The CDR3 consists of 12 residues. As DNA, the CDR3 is TGTGCCAGCAGCCCCCAGGGCTATGGCTACACCTTC. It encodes CASSPQGYGYTF.

The CDR3 DNA reads TGCGCCAGCAGCTTGGGGACAGGGGTTAGTAAGACCCAGTACTTC. Encoded protein: CASSLGTGVSKTQYF. The V call is TRBV5-1, the J call TRBJ2-5, with 9 bases matching TRBD1. The CDR3 runs to 15 residues. V was clipped by 0 bases and J by 6 bases; unmatched bases: 6. CDR1 is SGHRS, CDR2 YFSETQ, per germline.

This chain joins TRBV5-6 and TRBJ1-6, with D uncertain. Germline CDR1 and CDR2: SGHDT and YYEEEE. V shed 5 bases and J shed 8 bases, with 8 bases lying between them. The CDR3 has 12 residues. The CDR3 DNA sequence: TGTGCCAGCAGGGGCGGGTATTCACCCCTCCACTTT. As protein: CASRGGYSPLHF.

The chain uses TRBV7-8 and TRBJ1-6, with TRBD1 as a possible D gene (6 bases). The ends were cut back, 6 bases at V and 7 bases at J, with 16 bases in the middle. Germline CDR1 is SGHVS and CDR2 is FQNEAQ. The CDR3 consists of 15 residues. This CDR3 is CASRSQQGTNSPLHF. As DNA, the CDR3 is TGTGCCAGCAGGTCTCAACAGGGCACCAATTCACCCCTCCACTTT.

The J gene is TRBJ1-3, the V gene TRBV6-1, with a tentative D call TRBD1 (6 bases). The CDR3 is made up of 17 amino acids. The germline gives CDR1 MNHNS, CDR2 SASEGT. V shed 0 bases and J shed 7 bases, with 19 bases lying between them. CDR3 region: CASSEALKQGKMNTIYF. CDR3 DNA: TGTGCCAGCAGTGAAGCCCTCAAACAGGGAAAGATGAACACCATATATTTT.

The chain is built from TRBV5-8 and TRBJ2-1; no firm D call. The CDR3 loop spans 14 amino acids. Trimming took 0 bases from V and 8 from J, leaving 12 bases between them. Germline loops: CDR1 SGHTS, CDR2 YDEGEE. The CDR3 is CASSLAWSVDEQFF. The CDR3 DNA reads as TGTGCCAGCAGCTTGGCCTGGAGCGTCGATGAGCAGTTCTTC. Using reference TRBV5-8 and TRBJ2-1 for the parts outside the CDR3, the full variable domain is EAGVTQSPTHLIKTRGQQATLRCSPISGHTSVYWYQQALGLGLQFLLWYDEGEERNRGNFPPRFSGRQFPNYSSELNVNALELEDSALYLCASSLAWSVDEQFFGPGTRLTVL.

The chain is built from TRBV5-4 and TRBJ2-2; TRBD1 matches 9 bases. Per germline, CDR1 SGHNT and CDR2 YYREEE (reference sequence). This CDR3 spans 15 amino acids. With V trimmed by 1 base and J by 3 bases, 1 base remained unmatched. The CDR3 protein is CASSLRDRDTGELFF. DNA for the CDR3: TGTGCCAGCAGCTTGAGGGACAGGGACACCGGGGAGCTGTTTTTT.

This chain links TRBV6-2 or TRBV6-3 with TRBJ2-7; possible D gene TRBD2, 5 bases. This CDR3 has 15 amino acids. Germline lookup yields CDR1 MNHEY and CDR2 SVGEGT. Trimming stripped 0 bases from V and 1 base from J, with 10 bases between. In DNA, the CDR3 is TGTGCCAGCAGTTACTCGGCTAGCACATCCTACGAGCAGTACTTC. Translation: CASSYSASTSYEQYF.

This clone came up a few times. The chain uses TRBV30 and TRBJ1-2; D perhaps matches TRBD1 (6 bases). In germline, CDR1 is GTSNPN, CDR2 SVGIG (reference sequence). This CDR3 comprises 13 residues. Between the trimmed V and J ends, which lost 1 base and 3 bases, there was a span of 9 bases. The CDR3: CAWSGQVHYGYTF. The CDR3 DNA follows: TGTGCCTGGAGTGGACAGGTACACTATGGCTACACCTTC. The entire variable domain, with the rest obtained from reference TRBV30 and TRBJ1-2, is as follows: SQTIHQWPATLVQPVGSPLSLECTVEGTSNPNLYWYRQAAGRGLQLLFYSVGIGQISSEVPQNLSASRPQDRQFILSSKKLLLSDSGFYLCAWSGQVHYGYTFGSGTRLTVV.

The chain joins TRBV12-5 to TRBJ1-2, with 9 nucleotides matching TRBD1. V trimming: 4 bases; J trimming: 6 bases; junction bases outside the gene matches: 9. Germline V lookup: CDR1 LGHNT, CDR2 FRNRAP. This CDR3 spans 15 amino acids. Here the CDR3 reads CASGSRDRVYDGYTF. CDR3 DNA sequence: TGTGCTAGTGGTTCCCGGGACAGGGTATATGATGGCTACACCTTC.

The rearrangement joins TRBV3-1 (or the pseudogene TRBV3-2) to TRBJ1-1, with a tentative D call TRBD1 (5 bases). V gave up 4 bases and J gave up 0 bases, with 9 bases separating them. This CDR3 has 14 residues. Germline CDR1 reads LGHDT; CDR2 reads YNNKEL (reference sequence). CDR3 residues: CASSPGLMNTEAFF. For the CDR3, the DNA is TGTGCCAGCAGCCCGGGACTCATGAACACTGAAGCTTTCTTT.

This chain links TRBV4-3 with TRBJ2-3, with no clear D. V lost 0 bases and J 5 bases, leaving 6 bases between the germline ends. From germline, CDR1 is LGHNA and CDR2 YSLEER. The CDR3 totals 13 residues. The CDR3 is CASSQEGRDTQYF. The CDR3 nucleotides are TGCGCCAGCAGCCAAGAGGGCAGAGATACGCAGTATTTT.

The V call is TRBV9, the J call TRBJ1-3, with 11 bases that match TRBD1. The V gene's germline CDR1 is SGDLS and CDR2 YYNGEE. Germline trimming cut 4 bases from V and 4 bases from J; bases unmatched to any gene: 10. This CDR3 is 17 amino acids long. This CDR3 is CASSSGGTGGQGNTIYF. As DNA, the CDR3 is TGTGCCAGCAGCTCAGGAGGGACAGGGGGGCAAGGAAACACCATATATTTT.

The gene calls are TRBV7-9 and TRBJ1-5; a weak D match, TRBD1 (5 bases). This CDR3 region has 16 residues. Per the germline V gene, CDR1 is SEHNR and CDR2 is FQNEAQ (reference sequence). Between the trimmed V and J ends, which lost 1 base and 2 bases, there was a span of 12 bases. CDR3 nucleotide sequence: TGTGCCAGCAGCTTAGAGGCAGGGTCTGGCAATCAGCCCCAGCATTTT. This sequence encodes CASSLEAGSGNQPQHF.

CDR3 DNA sequence: TGTGCCTGGACTTCGGGACAGGGAAGGACCGGGGAGCTGTTTTTT. This codes for CAWTSGQGRTGELFF. The V call is TRBV30, the J call TRBJ2-2, with 9 bases lining up with TRBD1. Germline values: CDR1 GTSNPN, CDR2 SVGIG (reference sequence). J gave up 5 bases and V 4 bases, and 8 bases lay outside the gene matches. CDR3 length: 15 residues.

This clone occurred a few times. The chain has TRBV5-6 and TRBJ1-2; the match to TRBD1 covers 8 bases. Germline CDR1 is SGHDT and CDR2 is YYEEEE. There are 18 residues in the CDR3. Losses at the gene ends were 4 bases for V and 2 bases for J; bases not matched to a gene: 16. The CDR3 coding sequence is TGTGCCAGCAGCCTCTTCCGAGACAGGGGCCCCCTAAACTATGGCTACACCTTC. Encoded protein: CASSLFRDRGPLNYGYTF.

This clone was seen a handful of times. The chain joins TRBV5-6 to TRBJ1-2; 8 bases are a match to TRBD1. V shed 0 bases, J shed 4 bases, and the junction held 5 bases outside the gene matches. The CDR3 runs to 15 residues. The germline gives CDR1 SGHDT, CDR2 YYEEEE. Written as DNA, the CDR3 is TGTGCCAGCAGCTTGGTGTCAGGGGGCAGCTATGGCTACACCTTC. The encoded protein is CASSLVSGGSYGYTF.

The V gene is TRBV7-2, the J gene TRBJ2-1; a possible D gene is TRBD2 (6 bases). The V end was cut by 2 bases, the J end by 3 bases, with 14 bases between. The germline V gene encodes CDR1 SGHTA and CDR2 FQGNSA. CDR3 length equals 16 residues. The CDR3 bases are TGTGCCAGCAGCTTACAGGGACTGGGGAACTACAATGAGCAGTTCTTC. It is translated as CASSLQGLGNYNEQFF.

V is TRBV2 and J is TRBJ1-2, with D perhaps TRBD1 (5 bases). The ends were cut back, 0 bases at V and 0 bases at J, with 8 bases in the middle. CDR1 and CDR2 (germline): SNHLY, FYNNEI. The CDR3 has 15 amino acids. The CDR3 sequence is CASSEATGPNYGYTF. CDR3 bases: TGTGCCAGCAGTGAAGCTACAGGTCCTAACTATGGCTACACCTTC.

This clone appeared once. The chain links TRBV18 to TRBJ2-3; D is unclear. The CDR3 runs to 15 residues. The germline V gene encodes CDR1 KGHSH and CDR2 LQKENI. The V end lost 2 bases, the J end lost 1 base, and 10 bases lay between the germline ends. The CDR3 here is CASSPSSAGTDTQYF. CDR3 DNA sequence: TGTGCCAGCTCACCATCGTCTGCAGGCACAGATACGCAGTATTTT.

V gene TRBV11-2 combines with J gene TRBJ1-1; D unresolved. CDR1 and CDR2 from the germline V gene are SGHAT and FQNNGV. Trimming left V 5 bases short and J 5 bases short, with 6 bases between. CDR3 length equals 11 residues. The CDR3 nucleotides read TGTGCCAGCAGCCCTTATACTGAAGCTTTCTTT. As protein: CASSPYTEAFF.

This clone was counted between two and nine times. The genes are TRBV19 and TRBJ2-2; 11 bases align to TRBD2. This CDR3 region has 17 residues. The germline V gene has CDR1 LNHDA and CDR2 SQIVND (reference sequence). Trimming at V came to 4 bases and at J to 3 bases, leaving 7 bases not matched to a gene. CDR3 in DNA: TGTGCCAGTAGTAGATTACTAGCGGGGGCATACACCGGGGAGCTGTTTTTT. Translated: CASSRLLAGAYTGELFF.

The CDR3 sequence: CSVSLSTGGTLPQHF. CDR3 nucleotides: TGCAGCGTTTCACTTTCCACAGGGGGAACACTGCCCCAGCATTTT. V is TRBV29-1 and J is TRBJ1-5; 8 bases line up with TRBD1. CDR3 size: 15 residues. The germline gives CDR1 SQVTM, CDR2 ANQGSEA. The J segment lost 9 bases and the V segment lost 5 bases, leaving 15 bases of the junction unmatched. Full variable domain (rest looked up from reference TRBV29-1 and TRBJ1-5): SAVISQKPSRDICQRGTSLTIQCQVDSQVTMMFWYRQQPGQSLTLIATANQGSEATYESGFVIDKFPISRPNLTFSTLTVSNMSPEDSSIYLCSVSLSTGGTLPQHFGDGTRLSIL.

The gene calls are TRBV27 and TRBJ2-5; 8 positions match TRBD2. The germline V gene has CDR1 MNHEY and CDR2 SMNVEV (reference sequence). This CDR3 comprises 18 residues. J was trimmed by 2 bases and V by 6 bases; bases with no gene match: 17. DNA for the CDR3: TGTGCCAGCAGCCTTCGGTCGGCTAGCGGGCGCAGACAAGAGACCCAGTACTTC. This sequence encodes CASSLRSASGRRQETQYF.

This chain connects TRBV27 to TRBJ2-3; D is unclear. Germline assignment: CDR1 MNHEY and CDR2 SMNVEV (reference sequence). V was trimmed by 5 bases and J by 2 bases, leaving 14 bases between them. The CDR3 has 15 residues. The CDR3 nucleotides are TGTGCCAGCAGTCCAACTGCCCGCCACACAGATACGCAGTATTTT. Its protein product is CASSPTARHTDTQYF.